The 30 T cell receptor beta chains reported below all come from one sample, sequenced in a study of monozygotic twins with inflammatory bowel disease. TCRdb re-called the 5' RACE reads and catalogs CDR3 proteins one per entry, DNA excluded. The sample has fewer than 550,000 distinct CDR3 sequences. Sequences were obtained from blood. These TCRs come from a human donor with ulcerative colitis or Crohn's disease, or a healthy co-twin of an affected twin (not recorded which).

The V gene is TRBV12-3 or TRBV12-4, the J gene TRBJ2-5; no DNA is available, so the TRBD2 call from TCRdb remains unchecked. The CDR3 is 13 amino acids. CDR3 region: CASSPAVPTTQYF.

The chain links TRBV6-1 to TRBJ1-4. Germline V CDR1 and CDR2: MNHNS, SASEGT. The CDR3 runs to 15 residues. CDR3 residues: CASSSIRKAEEKLFF.

Here the CDR3 reads CATSDRGSQMEQYF. The chain joins TRBV15 to TRBJ2-7; TCRdb picks TRBD1, but there is no DNA to check that call. The germline V gene encodes CDR1 LNHNV and CDR2 YYDKDF (reference sequence). The CDR3 extends over 14 amino acids.

The genes are TRBV20-1 and TRBJ1-5; lacking DNA, the TRBD1 call made by TCRdb goes unchecked. Germline CDR1 DFQATT, CDR2 SNEGSKA (reference sequence). The CDR3 has 15 amino acids. CDR3 sequence: CSARRGRLSNQPQHF.

The rearrangement uses TRBV6-5 and TRBJ2-3; the D call from TCRdb, TRBD2, cannot be confirmed without DNA. In germline, CDR1 is MNHEY, CDR2 SVGAGI. The CDR3 sequence is 14 residues long. CDR3 protein: CASSYSGSRNTQYF.

The V and J genes are TRBV27 and TRBJ1-1; the TRBD1 assignment by TCRdb is unverifiable without DNA. The length of the CDR3 is 16 residues. The germline CDR1 and CDR2 sequences are MNHEY and SMNVEV (reference sequence). CDR3 in amino acids: CASRYSTGELNTEAFF.

This clonotype registers medium-sized by frequency. The rearrangement joins TRBV5-1 to TRBJ1-1; TCRdb proposes TRBD1, but this gene call is untestable without DNA. CDR3 length: 14 amino acids. Germline CDR1 is SGHRS and CDR2 is YFSETQ. The CDR3: CASRTNQGWTEAFF.

This rearrangement joins TRBV3-1 to TRBJ2-7; TCRdb's D call, TRBD2, is unchecked because there is no DNA. CDR1 LGHDT and CDR2 YNNKEL come from the germline V gene (reference sequence). This CDR3 is built from 17 residues. CDR3 in amino acids: CASSQGSWTSGSYEQYF.

The CDR3 is CASSVTGGDTQYF. J is TRBJ2-3 and V is TRBV6-4; as DNA is missing, the TRBD2 call by TCRdb cannot be tested. The germline gives CDR1 MRHNA, CDR2 SNTAGT. This CDR3 has 13 residues.

The chain employs TRBV27 and TRBJ2-7; TCRdb outputs TRBD2, but without DNA this stays unchecked. CDR1 and CDR2 (germline): MNHEY, SMNVEV (reference sequence). The CDR3 is 15 residues long. The chain's CDR3 is CASSHRRRPSYEQYF.

The chain has TRBV20-1 and TRBJ2-2. The CDR3 runs to 12 residues. CDR1 is DFQATT and CDR2 is SNEGSKA in the germline V gene (reference sequence). The CDR3 protein is CSARSETGDLFF.

The V and J genes are TRBV2 and TRBJ1-1; with no DNA, the TCRdb D assignment of TRBD1 cannot be verified. Germline CDR1 and CDR2: SNHLY and FYNNEI. CDR3 length equals 12 residues. The CDR3 spells CASRTGWTEAFF.

The chain uses TRBV5-4 and TRBJ2-1; TCRdb designates TRBD2, a call that cannot be tested without DNA. Germline CDR1 and CDR2: SGHNT and YYREEE (reference sequence). This CDR3 has 15 amino acids. This CDR3 reads CASSLITSGYNEQFF.

The genes are TRBV4-2 and TRBJ2-3; with no DNA, the TCRdb D assignment of TRBD1 cannot be verified. The CDR3 contains 16 residues. The germline gives CDR1 LGHNA, CDR2 YNFKEQ. CDR3 loop: CASSQEGQTSTDTQYF.

V usage is TRBV23-1 and J usage is TRBJ1-6; absent DNA, TCRdb's TRBD1 call cannot be checked. TRBV23-1 is reported as an ORF; its role is uncertain. This CDR3 region has 19 residues. This CDR3 reads CASTPIADPRSSYNSPLHF.

The chain couples TRBV29-1 to TRBJ2-1; the D gene TCRdb calls, TRBD1, cannot be checked with no DNA. Germline V gene data show CDR1 as SQVTM and CDR2 as ANQGSEA. The CDR3 has 13 amino acids. The CDR3 region is CSVPPPGYNEQFF.

V is TRBV30 and J is TRBJ2-7. This CDR3 is built from 14 residues. Germline lookup yields CDR1 GTSNPN and CDR2 SVGIG (reference sequence). The CDR3 spells CAWSVGSFSYEQYF.

V is TRBV20-1 and J is TRBJ2-7; the TRBD1 assignment by TCRdb is unverifiable without DNA. This CDR3 spans 12 amino acids. CDR1 DFQATT and CDR2 SNEGSKA come from the germline V gene (reference sequence). The CDR3 loop reads CSARLGQHEQYF.

This rearrangement joins TRBV10-3 to TRBJ1-1; TCRdb picks TRBD1, but there is no DNA to check that call. The length of the CDR3 is 15 residues. CDR1 is ENHRY, CDR2 SYGVKD, per germline. CDR3 amino acids: CAIRGAGAMNTEAFF.

This chain connects TRBV28 to TRBJ2-4; there is no DNA to check the TCRdb D call of TRBD2. Germline V gene data show CDR1 as MDHEN and CDR2 as SYDVKM. CDR3 length: 15 residues. The CDR3 loop reads CASSVSSGLRNIQYF.

V is TRBV27 and J is TRBJ2-2; TCRdb picks TRBD2, but there is no DNA to check that call. Per the germline V gene, CDR1 is MNHEY and CDR2 is SMNVEV (reference sequence). The length of the CDR3 is 17 residues. The CDR3 sequence is CVSGLAGGLVKTGELFF.

The V and J genes are TRBV9 and TRBJ1-4. Per germline, CDR1 SGDLS and CDR2 YYNGEE. This CDR3 comprises 14 residues. The CDR3 is CASSVDSGNEKLFF. The whole variable domain, filled in from reference TRBV9 and TRBJ1-4, reads DSGVTQTPKHLITATGQRVTLRCSPRSGDLSVYWYQQSLDQGLQFLIQYYNGEERAKGNILERFSAQQFPDLHSELNLSSLELGDSALYFCASSVDSGNEKLFFGSGTQLSVL.

The CDR3: CASSEWGAGANVLTF. V is TRBV27 and J is TRBJ2-6; the D call of TRBD1 rests on TCRdb alone, since no DNA is present to check it. There are 15 residues in the CDR3. Germline V lookup: CDR1 MNHEY, CDR2 SMNVEV (reference sequence). The full variable domain, in which reference TRBV27 and TRBJ2-6 provide the parts outside the CDR3, is EAQVTQNPRYLITVTGKKLTVTCSQNMNHEYMSWYRQDPGLGLRQIYYSMNVEVTDKGDVPEGYKVSRKEKRNFPLILESPSPNQTSLYFCASSEWGAGANVLTFGAGSRLTVL.

J is TRBJ1-1 and V is TRBV5-6. The CDR3 loop spans 13 amino acids. Per germline, CDR1 SGHDT and CDR2 YYEEEE. The CDR3 here is CASSFHGGTEAFF. The complete variable domain, with remaining parts taken from reference TRBV5-6 and TRBJ1-1, reads DAGVTQSPTHLIKTRGQQVTLRCSPKSGHDTVSWYQQALGQGPQFIFQYYEEEERQRGNFPDRFSGHQFPNYSSELNVNALLLGDSALYLCASSFHGGTEAFFGQGTRLTVV.

The chain links TRBV11-2 to TRBJ2-7; TCRdb proposes TRBD1, but this gene call is untestable without DNA. The CDR3 loop spans 16 amino acids. The germline CDR1 and CDR2 sequences are SGHAT and FQNNGV. The CDR3 region is CASSIPSGASRYEQYF.

CDR3 protein: CASSQDYLAGYTF. V is TRBV27 and J is TRBJ1-2. Germline V gene sequence: CDR1 MNHEY, CDR2 SMNVEV (reference sequence). The CDR3 totals 13 residues.

The J gene is TRBJ2-1, the V gene TRBV2; TCRdb returns TRBD1, unconfirmable since there is no DNA. The CDR3 extends over 15 amino acids. The germline gives CDR1 SNHLY, CDR2 FYNNEI. The CDR3: CAMLPGQGALNEQFF.

The chain combines TRBV10-2 with TRBJ2-5. Per the germline V gene, CDR1 is WSHSY and CDR2 is SAAADI. The CDR3 is 13 residues long. The CDR3 protein is CASSVTLQETQYF.

This chain uses TRBV6-5 with TRBJ2-1; the TRBD2 assignment by TCRdb is unverifiable without DNA. The CDR3 totals 14 residues. Germline lookup yields CDR1 MNHEY and CDR2 SVGAGI. CDR3 residues: CASSYSRTSGTQFF.

The genes are TRBV6-6 and TRBJ1-6. Germline V gives CDR1 MNHNY, CDR2 SVGAGI (reference sequence). The CDR3 is 13 amino acids. CDR3 sequence: CASSLSTDSPLHF.